This T cell receptor (beta chain) originates from a study of cytomegalovirus exposure and HLA in healthy donors. Study in general: The Caucasian-associated ancestry cluster held roughly 81% of some 420 genotyped donors. General observations from the study: The productive fraction for most TCR beta V segments was about 90% or about 30% in an earlier analysis.

Concerning this clone: The antigen remains unidentified.

In germline, CDR1 is LNHDA, CDR2 SQIVND (reference sequence). This CDR3 spans 14 amino acids. V was pared by 5 bases and J by 1 base, with 12 bases between. PCR used 60 Vbeta primers and 13 Jbeta primers. Here immunoSEQ multiplex PCR was the method, and the copy in TCRdb shows in-frame clones only, minus some. This sample contains about 82,000 clones. Sequencing was performed on PBMCs. This sequence originates from a woman aged 25 to 39 in good health and CMV-seronegative. V is TRBV19 and J is TRBJ2-7; maybe TRBD1 (6 bases). The CDR3 DNA sequence: TGTGCCAGTAGTCCGCACGGACAGTCCTACGAGCAGTACTTC. Translated, it gives CASSPHGQSYEQYF.